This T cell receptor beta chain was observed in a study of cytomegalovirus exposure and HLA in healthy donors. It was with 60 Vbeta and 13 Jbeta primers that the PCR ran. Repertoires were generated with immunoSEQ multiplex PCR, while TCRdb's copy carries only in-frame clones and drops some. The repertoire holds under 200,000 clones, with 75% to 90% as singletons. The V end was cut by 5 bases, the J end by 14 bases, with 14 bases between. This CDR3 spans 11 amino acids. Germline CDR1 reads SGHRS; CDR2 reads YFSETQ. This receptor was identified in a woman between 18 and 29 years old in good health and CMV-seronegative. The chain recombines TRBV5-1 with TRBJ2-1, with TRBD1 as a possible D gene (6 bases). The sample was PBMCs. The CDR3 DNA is TGCGCCAGCAGAGAGGGGGTTGGGGAGTTCTTC. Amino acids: CASREGVGEFF.